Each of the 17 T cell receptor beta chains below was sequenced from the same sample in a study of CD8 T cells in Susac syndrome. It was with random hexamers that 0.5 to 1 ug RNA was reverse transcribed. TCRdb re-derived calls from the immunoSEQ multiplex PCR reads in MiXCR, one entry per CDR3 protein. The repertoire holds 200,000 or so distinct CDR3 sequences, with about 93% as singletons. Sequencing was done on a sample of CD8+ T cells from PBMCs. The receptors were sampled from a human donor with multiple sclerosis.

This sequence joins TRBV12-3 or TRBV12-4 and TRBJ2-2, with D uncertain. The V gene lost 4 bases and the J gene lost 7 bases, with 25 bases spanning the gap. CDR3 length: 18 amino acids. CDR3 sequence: CASSSRQLGGPSIGELFF. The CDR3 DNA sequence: TGTGCCAGCAGTTCAAGGCAATTGGGTGGGCCGTCCATCGGGGAGCTGTTTTTT.

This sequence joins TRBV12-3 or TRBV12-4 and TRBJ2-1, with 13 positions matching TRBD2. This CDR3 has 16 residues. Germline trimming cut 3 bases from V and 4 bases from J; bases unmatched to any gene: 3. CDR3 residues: CASSLGTSGIYNEQFF. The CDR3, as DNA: TGTGCCAGCAGTTTGGGGACTAGCGGGATATACAATGAGCAGTTCTTC.

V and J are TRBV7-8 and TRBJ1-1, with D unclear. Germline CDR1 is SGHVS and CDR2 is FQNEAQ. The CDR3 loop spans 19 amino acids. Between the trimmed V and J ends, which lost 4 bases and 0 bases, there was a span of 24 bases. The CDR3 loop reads CASSSQKWYLGRMNTEAFF. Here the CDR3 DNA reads TGTGCCAGCAGCTCGCAGAAGTGGTATTTGGGCAGGATGAACACTGAAGCTTTCTTT.

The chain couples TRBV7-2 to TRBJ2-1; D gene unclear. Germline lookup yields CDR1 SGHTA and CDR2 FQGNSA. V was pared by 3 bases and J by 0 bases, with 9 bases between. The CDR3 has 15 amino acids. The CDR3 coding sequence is TGTGCCAGCAGCTTGGTCCCGAGCTCCTACAATGAGCAGTTCTTC. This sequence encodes CASSLVPSSYNEQFF.

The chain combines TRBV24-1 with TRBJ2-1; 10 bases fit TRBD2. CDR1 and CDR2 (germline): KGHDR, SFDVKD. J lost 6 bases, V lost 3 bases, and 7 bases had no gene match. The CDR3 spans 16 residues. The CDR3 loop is CATSDESSGRSNEQFF. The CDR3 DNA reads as TGTGCCACCAGTGATGAATCTAGCGGGAGAAGCAATGAGCAGTTCTTC.

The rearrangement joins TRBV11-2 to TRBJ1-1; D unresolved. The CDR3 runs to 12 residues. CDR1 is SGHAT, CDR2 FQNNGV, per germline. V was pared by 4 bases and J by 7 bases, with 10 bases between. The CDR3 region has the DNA TGTGCCAGCAGCTCCCGTGAGGATGAAGCTTTCTTT. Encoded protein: CASSSREDEAFF.

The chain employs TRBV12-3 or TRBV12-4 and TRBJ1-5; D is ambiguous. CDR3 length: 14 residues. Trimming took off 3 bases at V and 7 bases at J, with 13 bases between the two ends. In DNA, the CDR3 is TGTGCCAGCAGTTTGTTGAGTAATGGCCAGCCCCAGCATTTT. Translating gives CASSLLSNGQPQHF.

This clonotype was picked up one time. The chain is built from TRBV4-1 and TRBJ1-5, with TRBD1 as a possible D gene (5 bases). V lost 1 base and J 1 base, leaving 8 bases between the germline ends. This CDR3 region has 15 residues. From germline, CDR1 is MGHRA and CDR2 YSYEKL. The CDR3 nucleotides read TGCGCCAGCAGCCAAGTTTCAGGGAGCAATCAGCCCCAGCATTTT. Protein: CASSQVSGSNQPQHF.

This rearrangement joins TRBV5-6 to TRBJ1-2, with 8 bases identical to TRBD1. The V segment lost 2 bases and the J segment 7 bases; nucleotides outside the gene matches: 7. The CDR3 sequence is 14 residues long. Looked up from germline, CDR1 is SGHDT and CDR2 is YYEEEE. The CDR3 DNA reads TGTGCCAGCAGCTTAGGGCAGGGGGCTGGTGGCTACACCTTC. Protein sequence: CASSLGQGAGGYTF.

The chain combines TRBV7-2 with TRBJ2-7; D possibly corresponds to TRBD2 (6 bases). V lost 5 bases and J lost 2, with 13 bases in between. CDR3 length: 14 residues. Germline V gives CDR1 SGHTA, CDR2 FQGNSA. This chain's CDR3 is CASSPRLDPYEQYF. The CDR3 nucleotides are TGTGCCAGCAGCCCCCGACTAGACCCCTACGAGCAGTACTTC.

The CDR3 region is CASSLGTTGEQYF. CDR3 nucleotide sequence: TGTGCCAGCAGCTTGGGGACTACGGGAGAGCAGTACTTC. The chain is built from TRBV5-6 and TRBJ2-7; tentative D call: TRBD2 (6 bases). V shed 0 bases and J shed 7 bases, with 11 bases lying between them. Germline V gives CDR1 SGHDT, CDR2 YYEEEE. The CDR3 is made up of 13 amino acids. Using reference TRBV5-6 and TRBJ2-7 for the parts outside the CDR3, the full variable domain is DAGVTQSPTHLIKTRGQQVTLRCSPKSGHDTVSWYQQALGQGPQFIFQYYEEEERQRGNFPDRFSGHQFPNYSSELNVNALLLGDSALYLCASSLGTTGEQYFGPGTRLTVT.

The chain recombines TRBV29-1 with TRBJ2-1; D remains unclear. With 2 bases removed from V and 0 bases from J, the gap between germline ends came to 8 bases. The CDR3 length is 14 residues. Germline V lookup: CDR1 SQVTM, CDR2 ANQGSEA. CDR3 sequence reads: CSVEWAFSYNEQFF. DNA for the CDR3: TGCAGCGTTGAATGGGCTTTCTCCTACAATGAGCAGTTCTTC.

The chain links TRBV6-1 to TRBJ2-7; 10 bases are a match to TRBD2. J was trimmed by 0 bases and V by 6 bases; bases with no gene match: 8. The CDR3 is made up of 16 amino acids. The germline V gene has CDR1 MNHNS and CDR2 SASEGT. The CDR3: CASSTSPSGSSYEQYF. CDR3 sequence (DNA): TGTGCCAGCAGCACCTCCCCTAGCGGGAGCTCCTACGAGCAGTACTTC.

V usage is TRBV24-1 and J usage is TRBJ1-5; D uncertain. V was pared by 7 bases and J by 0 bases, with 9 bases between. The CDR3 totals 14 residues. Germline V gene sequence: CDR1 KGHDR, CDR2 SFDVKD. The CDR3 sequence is CATSSTHSNQPQHF. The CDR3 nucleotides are TGTGCCACCAGCAGCACACATAGCAATCAGCCCCAGCATTTT.

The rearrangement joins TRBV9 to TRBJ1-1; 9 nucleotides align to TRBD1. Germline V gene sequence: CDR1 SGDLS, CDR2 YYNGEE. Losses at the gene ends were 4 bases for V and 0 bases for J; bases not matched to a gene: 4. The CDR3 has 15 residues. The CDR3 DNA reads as TGTGCCAGCAGCTCGACAGGGGGAGTGAACACTGAAGCTTTCTTT. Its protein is CASSSTGGVNTEAFF.

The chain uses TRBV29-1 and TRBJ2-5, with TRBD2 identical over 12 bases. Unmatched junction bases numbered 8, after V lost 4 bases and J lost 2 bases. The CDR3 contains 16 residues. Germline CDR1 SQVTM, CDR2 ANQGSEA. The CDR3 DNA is TGCAGCGTTGTCTTGACTAGCGGGAGTCTTCAAGAGACCCAGTACTTC. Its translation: CSVVLTSGSLQETQYF.

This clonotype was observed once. For the CDR3, the DNA is TGTGCCAGCAGCTTCCTGGACAGGAATTTAGCCAAAAACATTCAGTACTTC. Protein product: CASSFLDRNLAKNIQYF. The chain couples TRBV13 to TRBJ2-4; 7 nucleotides agree with TRBD1. J gave up 0 bases and V 3 bases, and 8 bases lay outside the gene matches. The CDR3 sequence is 17 residues long. The V gene's germline CDR1 is PRHDT and CDR2 FYEKMQ (reference sequence).